Shown below are 28 T cell receptor beta chains from a single sample sequenced in a study of blood T cell repertoires in COVID-19 (dated by TCRdb to about 2020). The library was built by means of the immunoSEQ multiplex PCR assay. TCRdb carries this immuneACCESS record with in-frame sequences only. Its versions omit some clonotypes, under half of them owing to an unresolved V gene in the studies checked, with the rest unexplained. This sample lists a few hundred thousand clones; 70% to 90% were detected once. About 2% of the sample is held by the ten biggest clonotypes. What was sequenced was peripheral blood. The origin of the receptors is a man aged 25 to 45 who had recovered from COVID-19.

This clone was seen a handful of times. This rearrangement joins TRBV19 to TRBJ1-5; D is unresolved. The germline V gene encodes CDR1 LNHDA and CDR2 SQIVND (reference sequence). CDR3 size: 15 residues. Trimming removed 3 bases from V and 0 bases from J, with 9 bases in between. CDR3 coding DNA: TGTGCCAGTAGTATTGTCGGTAGTAGCAATCAGCCCCAGCATTTT. It translates to CASSIVGSSNQPQHF.

The chain has TRBV27 and TRBJ1-2; D not certain. Germline values: CDR1 MNHEY, CDR2 SMNVEV (reference sequence). Trimming cost V 0 bases and J 4 bases, with 15 bases left between them. The CDR3 contains 16 residues. CDR3 nucleotides: TGTGCCAGCAGTTTATCGATTGCGGGCAGCTTCTATGGCTACACCTTC. Translating gives CASSLSIAGSFYGYTF.

The CDR3 reads CASSLATGANYGYTF. CDR3 DNA sequence: TGTGCCAGCAGCTTAGCCACCGGGGCTAACTATGGCTACACCTTC. V usage is TRBV7-2 and J usage is TRBJ1-2; D gene ambiguous. Germline CDR1 SGHTA, CDR2 FQGNSA. This CDR3 has 15 residues. The V end was cut by 0 bases, the J end by 0 bases, with 8 bases between.

The V call is TRBV2, the J call TRBJ2-2; D gene unclear. CDR3 length: 15 amino acids. V dropped 6 bases and J dropped 5 bases, with 16 bases sitting between them. Germline V gives CDR1 SNHLY, CDR2 FYNNEI. The CDR3 sequence: CASSDRVPDTGELFF. DNA of the CDR3: TGTGCCAGCAGCGACCGGGTCCCTGATACCGGGGAGCTGTTTTTT.

The J gene is TRBJ2-1, the V gene TRBV19; 7 nucleotides match TRBD2. The V gene end was trimmed by 6 bases and the J gene end by 8 bases; junction bases not matched to a gene: 10. Germline-derived CDR1 and CDR2 are LNHDA and SQIVND (reference sequence). The CDR3 spans 14 residues. As DNA, the CDR3 is TGTGCCAGTAGCCGCGGGGGTAGTGGGGATGAGCAGTTCTTC. Protein: CASSRGGSGDEQFF. Drawing the rest from reference TRBV19 and TRBJ2-1, the complete variable domain is DGGITQSPKYLFRKEGQNVTLSCEQNLNHDAMYWYRQDPGQGLRLIYYSQIVNDFQKGDIAEGYSVSREKKESFPLTVTSAQKNPTAFYLCASSRGGSGDEQFFGPGTRLTVL.

The chain links TRBV19 to TRBJ1-6; D may be TRBD1 (5 bases). From germline, CDR1 is LNHDA and CDR2 SQIVND (reference sequence). V was cut by 4 bases and J by 7 bases, with 11 bases left in between. The CDR3 consists of 14 residues. The CDR3 is CASSRQGENSPLHF. The CDR3 bases are TGTGCCAGTAGTAGGCAGGGTGAGAATTCACCCCTCCACTTT.

The chain joins TRBV19 to TRBJ2-2, with D perhaps matching TRBD1 (5 bases). There are 15 residues in the CDR3. Trimming pared 3 bases from V and 2 bases from J, leaving 10 bases between. Germline-derived CDR1 and CDR2 are LNHDA and SQIVND (reference sequence). The CDR3 DNA is TGTGCCAGTAGTATGGGCAGGGAAAACACCGGGGAGCTGTTTTTT. Protein product: CASSMGRENTGELFF.

V gene TRBV6-5 combines with J gene TRBJ2-1, with D tentatively TRBD1 (5 bases). CDR1 is MNHEY, CDR2 SVGAGI, per germline. The V end lost 6 bases, the J end lost 4 bases, and 10 bases lay between the germline ends. This CDR3 region has 13 residues. DNA for the CDR3: TGTGCCAGCAGGCCGACAGAGTACAATGAGCAGTTCTTC. Protein: CASRPTEYNEQFF.

V usage is TRBV19 and J usage is TRBJ1-5; the match to TRBD1 covers 10 bases. This CDR3 spans 17 amino acids. Unmatched junction bases numbered 11, after V lost 9 bases and J lost 0 bases. Germline V lookup: CDR1 LNHDA, CDR2 SQIVND (reference sequence). This CDR3 reads CASRPGTGAYSNQPQHF. CDR3 in DNA: TGTGCCAGCCGTCCCGGGACAGGGGCCTATAGCAATCAGCCCCAGCATTTT.

The chain carries TRBV18 and TRBJ1-1; 8 positions match TRBD1. V trimming: 2 bases; J trimming: 6 bases; junction bases outside the gene matches: 2. CDR3 length equals 13 residues. The germline V gene has CDR1 KGHSH and CDR2 LQKENI. The CDR3 DNA reads TGTGCCAGCTCACCAGGGACAGGACCTGAAGCTTTCTTT. This translates into CASSPGTGPEAFF.

V gene TRBV28 combines with J gene TRBJ1-3; no definite D call. The CDR3 runs to 17 residues. Trimming removed 3 bases at V and 4 bases at J, with 19 bases between. CDR1 and CDR2 from the germline V gene are MDHEN and SYDVKM. The CDR3 sequence: CASSLNSRTTLGNTIYF. The CDR3 coding sequence is TGTGCCAGCAGTTTGAACAGTCGAACCACCCTCGGAAACACCATATATTTT.

V gene TRBV7-2 combines with J gene TRBJ1-2; D is ambiguous. V lost 2 bases and J 4 bases, leaving 11 bases between the germline ends. CDR1 and CDR2 from the germline V gene are SGHTA and FQGNSA. The CDR3 runs 14 residues. This chain's CDR3 is CASSLRDTFYGYTF. As DNA, the CDR3 is TGTGCCAGCAGCTTACGTGACACCTTCTATGGCTACACCTTC. The full variable domain, its missing parts supplied by reference TRBV7-2 and TRBJ1-2, is GAGVSQSPSNKVTEKGKDVELRCDPISGHTALYWYRQSLGQGLEFLIYFQGNSAPDKSGLPSDRFSAERTGGSVSTLTIQRTQQEDSAVYLCASSLRDTFYGYTFGSGTRLTVV.

The table lists this clone with many counts. The chain combines TRBV14 with TRBJ2-1, with D possibly matching TRBD2 (5 bases). CDR1 is SGHDN, CDR2 FVKESK, per germline. This CDR3 comprises 15 residues. The V gene lost 3 bases and the J gene lost 1 base, with 10 bases spanning the gap. In DNA form, the CDR3 reads TGTGCCAGCAGCCACGCGGGTGCGTCCTACAATGAGCAGTTCTTC. Amino acids: CASSHAGASYNEQFF. Combining the CDR3 with reference TRBV14 and TRBJ2-1 gives the whole variable domain EAGVTQFPSHSVIEKGQTVTLRCDPISGHDNLYWYRRVMGKEIKFLLHFVKESKQDESGMPNNRFLAERTGGTYSTLKVQPAELEDSGVYFCASSHAGASYNEQFFGPGTRLTVL.

In its sample, this clone was seen a few times. V usage is TRBV5-6 and J usage is TRBJ1-5; D is undetermined. The CDR3 is 13 residues long. The V gene's germline CDR1 is SGHDT and CDR2 YYEEEE. The V end lost 4 bases, the J end lost 4 bases, and 9 bases lay between the germline ends. The CDR3, as DNA: TGTGCCAGCAGCCCGTCCCGGAATCAGCCCCAGCATTTT. This gives the protein CASSPSRNQPQHF.

The chain is built from TRBV6-5 and TRBJ1-5; D is ambiguous. The CDR3 length is 16 residues. Trimming stripped 4 bases from V and 3 bases from J, with 16 bases between. From germline, CDR1 is MNHEY and CDR2 SVGAGI. The CDR3 DNA follows: TGTGCCAGCAGTTCTAGACCGACCCAACTCAATCAGCCCCAGCATTTT. It yields the protein CASSSRPTQLNQPQHF.

The chain has TRBV2 and TRBJ1-3; the match to TRBD1 covers 7 bases. This CDR3 is built from 13 residues. After removal of 10 bases from V and 6 bases from J, the junction contained 9 bases not matched to a gene. Germline V gene lookup returns CDR1 SNHLY and CDR2 FYNNEI. The CDR3 protein is CANMGQQANTIYF. The CDR3 DNA sequence: TGTGCCAACATGGGACAGCAGGCAAACACCATATATTTT.

The chain joins TRBV28 to TRBJ2-7; D might be TRBD2 (6 bases). The V end was cut by 7 bases, the J end by 6 bases, with 16 bases between. Germline-derived CDR1 and CDR2 are MDHEN and SYDVKM. The CDR3 consists of 13 residues. DNA of the CDR3: TGTGCCAGCATCCCACCGGAGGGGACCGAGCAGTACTTC. Its translation is CASIPPEGTEQYF.

This clone was found once. The chain couples TRBV7-9 to TRBJ2-1, with 10 positions matching TRBD1. The germline gives CDR1 SEHNR, CDR2 FQNEAQ (reference sequence). V gave up 5 bases and J gave up 5 bases; unmatched junction bases: 9. The CDR3 loop spans 16 amino acids. CDR3 in amino acids: CASSPPWDRGNNEQFF. DNA for the CDR3: TGTGCCAGCAGCCCGCCGTGGGACAGGGGAAACAATGAGCAGTTCTTC.

This rearrangement joins TRBV18 to TRBJ2-7, with 11 bases aligning to TRBD2. Losses at the gene ends were 3 bases for V and 0 bases for J; bases not matched to a gene: 7. Germline CDR1 and CDR2: KGHSH and LQKENI. The CDR3 loop spans 17 amino acids. The CDR3 region has the DNA TGTGCCAGCTCACCGCTAGCGGGGGGCCCAGTCTCCTACGAGCAGTACTTC. Amino acids: CASSPLAGGPVSYEQYF.

The rearrangement uses TRBV7-8 and TRBJ1-1; D might be TRBD1 (5 bases). This CDR3 region has 13 residues. Germline V gene lookup returns CDR1 SGHVS and CDR2 FQNEAQ. Deletions cut 1 base from V and 7 bases from J, with 10 bases between. CDR3 residues: CASSLEGPSEAFF. CDR3 sequence (DNA): TGTGCCAGCAGCTTAGAGGGGCCGAGTGAAGCTTTCTTT.

The V and J genes are TRBV6-1 and TRBJ2-7; D remains ambiguous. The CDR3 contains 13 residues. The V and J ends lost 1 base and 4 bases respectively, with 8 bases between them. Germline V gene sequence: CDR1 MNHNS, CDR2 SASEGT. CDR3 DNA: TGTGCCAGCAGTGAAGTGTCAGTTTACGAGCAGTACTTC. Protein product: CASSEVSVYEQYF.

This rearrangement joins TRBV30 to TRBJ1-2; a possible D gene is TRBD1 (6 bases). CDR1 is GTSNPN, CDR2 SVGIG, per germline (reference sequence). The V end lost 2 bases, the J end lost 1 base, and 8 bases lay between the germline ends. This CDR3 comprises 13 residues. The DNA of the CDR3 is TGTGCCTGGAGTTACAGGGATAACTATGGCTACACCTTC. Protein product: CAWSYRDNYGYTF.

This rearrangement joins TRBV5-1 to TRBJ1-6; no definite D call. V was clipped by 0 bases and J by 5 bases, with 6 bases between them. Germline-derived CDR1 and CDR2 are SGHRS and YFSETQ. The CDR3 extends over 14 amino acids. As DNA, the CDR3 is TGCGCCAGCAGCTTGGTACAGCATAATTCACCCCTCCACTTT. Protein: CASSLVQHNSPLHF.

This sequence joins TRBV19 and TRBJ1-1; possibly TRBD1 for D (5 bases). The CDR3 spans 17 residues. V lost 1 base, J lost 0 bases, and 15 bases lay in between. The V gene's germline CDR1 is LNHDA and CDR2 SQIVND (reference sequence). The CDR3 region is CASSIGERGPMNTEAFF. Here the CDR3 DNA reads TGTGCCAGTAGTATAGGCGAAAGGGGCCCCATGAACACTGAAGCTTTCTTT.

The V gene is TRBV4-3, the J gene TRBJ2-1; 12 nucleotides match TRBD1. Germline CDR1 reads LGHNA; CDR2 reads YSLEER. The CDR3 has 16 residues. V lost 4 bases, J lost 12 bases, and 13 bases stayed unmatched. The CDR3 nucleotides are TGCGCCAGCAGCCGAGGGGACAGGGGGCTCGTCATGGGGCAGTTCTTC. This gives the protein CASSRGDRGLVMGQFF.

This chain links TRBV5-1 with TRBJ2-7; the match to TRBD2 covers 10 bases. V was pared by 2 bases and J by 6 bases, with 8 bases of the junction left unmatched. CDR1 and CDR2 from the germline V gene are SGHRS and YFSETQ. The CDR3 spans 15 residues. CDR3 amino acids: CASSFGGIAGGEQYF. Here the CDR3 DNA reads TGCGCCAGCAGCTTCGGTGGAATAGCGGGGGGCGAGCAGTACTTC.

The chain links TRBV7-8 to TRBJ1-2; the D is unclear. V was pared by 1 base and J by 5 bases, with 17 bases between. Germline lookup yields CDR1 SGHVS and CDR2 FQNEAQ. The CDR3 extends over 16 amino acids. The CDR3 coding sequence is TGTGCCAGCAGCTTAGGAGGACCATTGGAGGGTTATGGCTACACCTTC. Translating it yields CASSLGGPLEGYGYTF.

The rearrangement uses TRBV5-1 and TRBJ2-7; 8 bases line up with TRBD1. J was trimmed by 2 bases and V by 5 bases; bases with no gene match: 3. CDR1 is SGHRS and CDR2 is YFSETQ in the germline V gene. The CDR3 runs to 13 residues. The CDR3 DNA is TGCGCCAGCAGACGACAGGGGACCTACGAGCAGTACTTC. This sequence encodes CASRRQGTYEQYF. The whole variable domain, remainder taken from reference TRBV5-1 and TRBJ2-7, is KAGVTQTPRYLIKTRGQQVTLSCSPISGHRSVSWYQQTPGQGLQFLFEYFSETQRNKGNFPGRFSGRQFSNSRSEMNVSTLELGDSALYLCASRRQGTYEQYFGPGTRLTVT.